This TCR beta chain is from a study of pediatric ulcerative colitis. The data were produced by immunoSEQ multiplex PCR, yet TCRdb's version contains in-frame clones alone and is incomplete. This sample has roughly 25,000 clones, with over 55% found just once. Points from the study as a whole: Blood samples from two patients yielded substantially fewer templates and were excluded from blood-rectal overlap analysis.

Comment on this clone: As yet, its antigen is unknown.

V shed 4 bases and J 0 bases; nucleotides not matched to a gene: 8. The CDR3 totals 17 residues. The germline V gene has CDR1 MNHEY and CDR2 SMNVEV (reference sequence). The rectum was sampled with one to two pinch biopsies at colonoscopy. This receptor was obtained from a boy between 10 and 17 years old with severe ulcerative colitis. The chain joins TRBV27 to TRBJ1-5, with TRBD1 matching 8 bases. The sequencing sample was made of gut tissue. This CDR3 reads CASSSQGAGGSNQPQHF. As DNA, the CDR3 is TGTGCCAGCAGTTCCCAGGGGGCGGGTGGTAGCAATCAGCCCCAGCATTTT.